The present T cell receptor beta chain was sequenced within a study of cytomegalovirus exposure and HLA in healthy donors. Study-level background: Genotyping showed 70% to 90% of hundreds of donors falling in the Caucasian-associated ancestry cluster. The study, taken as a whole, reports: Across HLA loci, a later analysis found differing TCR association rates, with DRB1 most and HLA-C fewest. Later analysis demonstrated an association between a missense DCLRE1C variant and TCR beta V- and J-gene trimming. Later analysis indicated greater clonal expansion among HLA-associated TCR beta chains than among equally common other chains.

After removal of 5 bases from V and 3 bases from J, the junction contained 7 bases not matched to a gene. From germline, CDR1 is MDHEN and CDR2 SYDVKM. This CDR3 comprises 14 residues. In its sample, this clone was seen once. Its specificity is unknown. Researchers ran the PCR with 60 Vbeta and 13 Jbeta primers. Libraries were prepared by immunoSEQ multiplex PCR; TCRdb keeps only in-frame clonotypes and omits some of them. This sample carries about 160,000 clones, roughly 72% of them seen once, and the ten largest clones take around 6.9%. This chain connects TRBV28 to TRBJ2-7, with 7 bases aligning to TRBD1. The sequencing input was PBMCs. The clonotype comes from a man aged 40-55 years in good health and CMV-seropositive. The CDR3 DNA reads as TGTGCCAGCAGTCCCCCGACAGGGAACTACGAGCAGTACTTC. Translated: CASSPPTGNYEQYF.